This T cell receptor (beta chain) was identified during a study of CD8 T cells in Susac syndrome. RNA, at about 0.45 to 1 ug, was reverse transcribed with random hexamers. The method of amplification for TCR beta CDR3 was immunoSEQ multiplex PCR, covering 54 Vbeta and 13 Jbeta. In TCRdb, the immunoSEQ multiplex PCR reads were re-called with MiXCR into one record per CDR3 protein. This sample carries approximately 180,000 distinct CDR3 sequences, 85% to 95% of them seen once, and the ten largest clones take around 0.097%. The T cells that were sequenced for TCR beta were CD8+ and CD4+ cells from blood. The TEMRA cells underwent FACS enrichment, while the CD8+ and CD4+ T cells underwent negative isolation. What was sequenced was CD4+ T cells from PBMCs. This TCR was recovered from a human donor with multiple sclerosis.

CDR3 region: CASIEARWETQYF. CDR3 nucleotides: TGTGCCAGCATCGAGGCCCGATGGGAGACCCAGTACTTC. V is TRBV2 and J is TRBJ2-5; D gene ambiguous. CDR1 is SNHLY, CDR2 FYNNEI, per germline. Trimming removed 7 bases from V and 5 bases from J, with 14 bases in between. The CDR3 has 13 residues. The complete variable domain, with remaining parts taken from reference TRBV2 and TRBJ2-5, reads EPEVTQTPSHQVTQMGQEVILRCVPISNHLYFYWYRQILGQKVEFLVSFYNNEISEKSEIFDDQFSVERPDGSNFTLKIRSTKLEDSAMYFCASIEARWETQYFGPGTRLLVL.